This paragraph reports one T cell receptor (beta chain). Its antigen is still unknown. Base qualities are not recorded, but no much larger clone differs from it by a single base. These data belong to a study of blood T cell repertoires in COVID-19 (dated by TCRdb to 2020 to 2022). For context, the study as a whole: Samples from collaborators originated in the United States, Italy and Spain and spanned both the acute and convalescent phases of COVID-19. The dataset comprised deeply sampled blood TCRbeta repertoires from subjects exposed to, actively infected with, or recovered from COVID-19. Nearly every sample came with metadata listing a de-identified subject ID, COVID-19 status, age in years and sex. The samples were drawn from two sources: the first 160 participants of the ongoing ImmuneRACE study, and some 1,300 subjects contributed by 6 global collaborators. The prospective study material was composed of cDNA or gDNA derived from T cells, B-cell-depleted T cells, or PBMCs. The repertoires were released in a freely available public database intended as a resource for research on the immune response to SARS-CoV-2. Where available, HLA class I and class II types were obtained from metadata supplied by the sample provider rather than from assay-based typing. Here is what the overall study found, with its caveats: Clinical and demographic metadata were provided uncurated, with the amount varying by source and participant.

The CDR3 goes from the cysteine to the phenylalanine over 13 residues. Only CDR3 DNA remains: 39 bases, in frame from the first base. From a lookup of the germline V gene (reference sequence), CDR1 and CDR2 are SGHKS and YYEKEE. Relative to germline, V is 2 bases shorter and J is 2 bases shorter, with 7 bases between their ends. TCRbeta CDR3 regions were amplified from genomic DNA using the immunoSEQ Assay, a bias-controlled multiplex PCR. For the original study's pipeline: The number of nucleated cells in each sample was estimated from the amplification of reference gene primers within the assay. To quantify the absolute abundance of each unique TCRbeta CDR3 rearrangement, sequence reads were collapsed and filtered. Productive Simpson clonality was computed per sample as the square root of Simpson's diversity index over productive rearrangements. Entries here come from immuneACCESS through TCRdb and include only in-frame sequences with V and J called. Some clones fail to appear in such tables; in the studies checked, an unresolved V gene covers under half of the shortfall, and the cause of the remainder is unknown. The V and J calls and clone size were taken over from that table, and D and trimming were inferred from the DNA. This sample has some 530,000 clones in its table, and approximately 83% of those were observed once. The ten largest make up approximately 2.9% of the sample.

Each collaborating institution followed its own protocols to collect whole blood in K2EDTA tubes. For TCRbeta analysis, collaborator samples were shipped as frozen whole blood, as isolated PBMCs, or as DNA extracted from either sample type. In this chain, TRBV5-5 is recombined with TRBJ1-2; no confident D gene assignment can be made. Sample: peripheral blood. This TCR came from a human donor in a cohort sampled during active COVID-19. Read as DNA, the sequence is TGTGCCAGCAGCTTTCAGGAAAACTATGGCTACACCTTC. The resulting protein is CASSFQENYGYTF.